This TCR beta chain was retrieved from a study of cytomegalovirus exposure and HLA in healthy donors. In the study overall: An earlier analysis identified some 110 million unique TCR beta sequences in 170 million or so T cells. Most genotyped donors, 81% of about 400, had Caucasian-associated genetic ancestry. Points from the study as a whole: Solely CMV serostatus was available to characterize immune exposure.

There were likely unrecorded immune exposures, though donors were nominally healthy when sampled. V shed 7 bases and J 7 bases; nucleotides not matched to a gene: 6. Germline lookup yields CDR1 MNHEY and CDR2 SVGAGI. This CDR3 spans 13 amino acids. The PCR contained 60 Vbeta and 13 Jbeta primers. Assay: immunoSEQ multiplex PCR; the TCRdb copy retains only in-frame clones and omits some. The sample lists about 200,000 clones; approximately 80% were seen once. On this clone itself: What it recognizes is unknown.

Sequencing was performed on PBMCs. The TCR was taken from a girl between 5 and 17 years old in good health and CMV-seronegative. The chain has TRBV6-5 and TRBJ2-4, with 8 bases matching TRBD1. CDR3 in amino acids: CASKVRTGNIQYF. CDR3 DNA: TGTGCCAGCAAGGTTAGGACAGGGAACATTCAGTACTTC.